This TCR beta chain was captured by sequencing in a study of cytomegalovirus exposure and HLA in healthy donors. The wider study: Membership in the Caucasian-associated ancestry cluster was found for 75% to 85% of nearly 400 genotyped donors.

This clone appeared a single time. The antigen remains undetermined. Per the germline V gene, CDR1 is SGHRS and CDR2 is YFSETQ. This CDR3 comprises 12 residues. With 4 bases clipped from V and 15 bases from J, the junction kept 11 bases outside the gene matches. PCR involved 60 Vbeta and 13 Jbeta primers. Generated by immunoSEQ multiplex PCR, the TCRdb table keeps only in-frame clones and is missing some. This sample has nearly 110,000 clones, with 77% found just once. Study-wide findings and caveats: The study flagged 150 to 200 TCR beta chains as cytomegalovirus-associated.

This chain links TRBV5-1 with TRBJ2-3, with TRBD1 matching 7 bases. The sequencing input was PBMCs. The sequence derives from a male donor in good health and CMV-seronegative. The CDR3 DNA reads TGCGCCAGCAGCCGTGCCGGGACAGCGCCTTATTTT. Its protein is CASSRAGTAPYF.